Here is one T cell receptor beta chain with its context. The use of genomic DNA as template underpinned the TCR beta VDJ and CDR3 profiling. TCRdb recomputed calls from the reads with MiXCR, one row per CDR3 protein. The sample lists 300,000 or so distinct CDR3 sequences, about 56% occurring once. This CDR3 contains 16 residues. Germline V gene data show CDR1 as LNHDA and CDR2 as SQIVND (reference sequence). Trimming removed 3 bases from V and 8 bases from J, with 20 bases in between. This sample stems from a study of CD8+CD57+ T cells in acquired aplastic anemia. About the study: The average for DNA from sorted CD4+ and CD8+ cells was roughly 3 ug.

The V call is TRBV19, the J call TRBJ2-1, with D possibly matching TRBD2 (5 bases). The clonotype comes from a human donor with severe aplastic anemia or a healthy control (not recorded which). The specimen was sorted CD4+, CD8+, or CD8+CD57+ T cells (not recorded which) from PBMCs. This chain's CDR3 is CASSIVLVRTTDEQFF. CDR3 in DNA: TGTGCCAGTAGTATCGTACTAGTAAGAACGACGGATGAGCAGTTCTTC.